A selection of T cell receptor beta chains follows, all from one sample in a study of cytomegalovirus exposure and HLA in healthy donors. TCRdb's table, derived via immunoSEQ multiplex PCR, lists solely in-frame clones and lacks some. This table holds approximately 150,000 clones, approximately 70% found once. Sequenced: PBMCs. Source of these receptors: a human donor in good health. CDR3s include the opening cysteine and the closing phenylalanine or tryptophan. D genes are given only for firm matches. The size field is filled for only some rows; it gives once, few, many or a size class.

>.|TRBV7-2|TRBJ1-1|TRBD1|16
CASSLEDRGRDTEAFF
TGTGCCAGCAGCTTGGAGGACAGGGGGCGCGACACTGAAGCTTTCTTT
>.|TRBV6-5|TRBJ1-2|.|14
CASSYDQVEGGYTF
TGTGCCAGCAGTTACGATCAGGTGGAGGGTGGCTACACCTTC
>.|TRBV19|TRBJ1-4|.|14
CASIDDRSVGKLFF
TGTGCCAGTATTGACGACAGGTCCGTTGGGAAACTGTTTTTT
>.|TRBV7-9|TRBJ2-3|.|17
CASSLGRGPRATDTQYF
TGTGCCAGCAGCTTAGGGCGGGGCCCACGGGCTACAGATACGCAGTATTTT
>.|TRBV30|TRBJ1-3|.|14
CAWTKGGSGNTIYF
TGTGCCTGGACTAAAGGAGGATCTGGAAACACCATATATTTT
>few|TRBV6-1|TRBJ1-1|.|13
CASSGGGSAEAFF
TGTGCCAGCAGTGGGGGGGGATCTGCTGAAGCTTTCTTT
>.|TRBV25-1|TRBJ1-1|TRBD1|14
CASGPGQGANEAFF
TGTGCCAGCGGACCGGGACAGGGGGCTAATGAAGCTTTCTTT
>.|TRBV7-8|TRBJ2-7|TRBD1|15
CASSLIDRGHSEQYF
TGTGCCAGCAGCTTAATAGACAGGGGGCACTCCGAGCAGTACTTC
>.|TRBV12-5|TRBJ1-4|.|14
CASGPTVKSEKLFF
TGTGCTAGTGGTCCAACAGTGAAGTCTGAAAAACTGTTTTTT
>.|TRBV1|TRBJ2-1|.|18
CTSSQESSGYPFYNEQFF
TGCACCAGCAGCCAAGAGTCTAGCGGGTACCCTTTTTACAATGAGCAGTTCTTC
>few|TRBV4-1|TRBJ2-7|TRBD1|16
CASSPIKGTGLHEQYF
TGCGCCAGCAGCCCCATAAAGGGGACAGGCCTCCACGAGCAGTACTTC
>.|TRBV5-1|TRBJ2-7|TRBD1|14
CASATLQGASEQYF
TGCGCCAGCGCCACCCTACAGGGGGCCAGCGAGCAGTACTTC
>.|TRBV11-1|TRBJ2-2|.|15
CASSLGGGNTGELFF
TGTGCCAGCAGCTTAGGAGGGGGGAACACCGGGGAGCTGTTTTTT
>.|TRBV6-6|TRBJ2-3|.|15
CASSFRGATADTQYF
TGTGCCAGCAGTTTTCGGGGGGCCACGGCAGATACGCAGTATTTT
>.|TRBV6-1|TRBJ2-5|TRBD1|13
CASSLNRGETQYF
TGTGCCAGCAGCCTCAACAGGGGGGAGACCCAGTACTTC
>.|TRBV29-1|TRBJ2-1|.|15
CSVERGTGFDNEQFF
TGCAGCGTTGAACGGGGCACAGGGTTTGACAATGAGCAGTTCTTC
>.|TRBV6-4|TRBJ2-3|TRBD1|14
CASSDEGAANTQYF
TGTGCCAGCAGTGACGAGGGGGCAGCGAATACGCAGTATTTT
>few|TRBV19|TRBJ2-7|TRBD1|15
CASSKDRGLSYEQYF
TGTGCCAGTAGCAAGGACAGGGGGCTCTCCTACGAGCAGTACTTC
>.|TRBV4-1|TRBJ2-1|.|17
CASSQDASEQRYNEQFF
TGCGCCAGCAGCCAAGATGCGTCAGAGCAGCGGTACAATGAGCAGTTCTTC
>.|TRBV7-9|TRBJ2-3|.|14
CASSPSGSTDTQYF
TGTGCCAGCAGCCCCTCCGGGAGCACAGATACGCAGTATTTT
>.|TRBV2|TRBJ1-4|TRBD1|15
CASNLMTGGLEKLFF
TGTGCCAGCAACCTCATGACAGGGGGACTAGAAAAACTGTTTTTT
>.|TRBV7-8|TRBJ1-2|.|13
CASSPDRNYGYTF
TGTGCCAGCAGCCCGGACAGAAACTATGGCTACACCTTC
>few|TRBV7-8|TRBJ1-2|.|16
CASSPTTGTGGYGYTF
TGTGCCAGCAGCCCAACTACAGGGACGGGGGGCTATGGCTACACCTTC
>.|TRBV9|TRBJ1-1|TRBD1|13
CASSEGGQGEAFF
TGTGCCAGCAGCGAGGGAGGACAGGGGGAAGCTTTCTTT
>few|TRBV4-1|TRBJ2-3|TRBD2|16
CASSSSGGAIGDTQYF
TGCGCCAGCAGTTCTAGCGGGGGGGCGATTGGAGATACGCAGTATTTT
>.|TRBV1|TRBJ1-2|.|14
CTSSLACGLYGYTF
TGCACCAGCAGTTTGGCTTGCGGCCTCTATGGCTACACCTTC
>few|TRBV7-9|TRBJ2-1|.|17
CASSLIGSPSSYNEQFF
TGTGCCAGCAGCTTAATTGGTAGTCCGAGCTCCTACAATGAGCAGTTCTTC
>.|TRBV7-9|TRBJ1-2|TRBD1|15
CASRLGGQGNDGYTF
TGTGCCAGCAGGCTAGGTGGACAGGGGAACGATGGCTACACCTTC
>.|TRBV7-3|TRBJ1-1|.|13
CASSPNTGTEAFF
TGTGCCAGCAGCCCGAACACGGGCACTGAAGCTTTCTTT
>.|TRBV7-9|TRBJ1-2|.|13
CASSLVQAHGYTF
TGTGCCAGCAGCTTAGTCCAGGCCCATGGCTACACCTTC
>.|TRBV6-8|TRBJ2-3|TRBD2|17
CASSYSSRGGGTDTQYF
TGTGCCAGCAGTTACAGTTCCCGGGGGGGCGGCACAGATACGCAGTATTTT
>.|TRBV9|TRBJ2-2|.|14
CASSVARGTGELFF
TGTGCCAGCAGCGTAGCTCGCGGCACCGGGGAGCTGTTTTTT
>.|TRBV27|TRBJ1-1|TRBD1|14
CASSPGQGAPEAFF
TGTGCCAGCAGCCCGGGACAGGGGGCCCCTGAAGCTTTCTTT
>.|TRBV14|TRBJ1-5|.|15
CASSQFAGADQPQHF
TGTGCCAGCAGCCAATTTGCGGGGGCCGATCAGCCCCAGCATTTT
>.|TRBV7-9|TRBJ2-1|TRBD1|15
CASSRGTGAYNEQFF
TGTGCCAGCAGCCGCGGGACAGGGGCCTACAATGAGCAGTTCTTC
>.|TRBV9|TRBJ1-6|.|15
CASSYRDTRNSPLHF
TGTGCCAGCAGCTACCGGGACACAAGAAATTCACCCCTCCACTTT
>.|TRBV11-2|TRBJ2-1|TRBD2|15
CASSERGGEYNEQFF
TGTGCCAGCAGCGAGCGGGGGGGCGAATACAATGAGCAGTTCTTC
>few|TRBV4-1|TRBJ1-2|.|14
CASSQANSNYGYTF
TGCGCCAGCAGCCAAGCTAACAGTAACTATGGCTACACCTTC
>.|TRBV5-6|TRBJ1-2|.|19
CASSSEHRVKEEVIYGYTF
TGTGCCAGCAGCTCGGAGCACAGGGTCAAAGAGGAGGTAATTTATGGCTACACCTTC
>.|TRBV7-8|TRBJ1-6|TRBD1|18
CASSLAYGTASYNSPLHF
TGTGCCAGCAGCTTAGCGTACGGGACAGCTTCTTATAATTCACCCCTCCACTTT
>.|TRBV19|TRBJ2-7|TRBD2|13
CASRGGGAGEQYF
TGTGCCAGTAGAGGCGGGGGGGCCGGTGAGCAGTACTTC
>.|TRBV11-2|TRBJ2-7|TRBD1|13
CASSLGQVYEQYF
TGTGCCAGCAGCTTGGGACAGGTATACGAGCAGTACTTC
>.|TRBV5-4|TRBJ1-3|.|17
CASSPRAGVSSGNTIYF
TGTGCCAGCAGCCCCCGGGCAGGGGTAAGCTCTGGAAACACCATATATTTT
>.|TRBV5-6|TRBJ1-1|.|13
CASSWGGNTEAFF
TGTGCCAGCAGCTGGGGGGGAAACACTGAAGCTTTCTTT
>once|TRBV29-1|TRBJ2-1|.|14
CSVAGRGADNEQFF
TGCAGCGTTGCGGGACGGGGGGCCGACAATGAGCAGTTCTTC
>.|TRBV9|TRBJ1-1|TRBD1|17
CASRTGGTGVDATEAFF
TGTGCCAGCAGAACCGGGGGGACAGGGGTGGATGCGACTGAAGCTTTCTTT
>few|TRBV2|TRBJ1-4|.|13
CASSDGRREKLFF
TGTGCCAGCAGTGACGGGAGACGCGAAAAACTGTTTTTT
>.|TRBV5-1|TRBJ2-3|TRBD2|15
CASSLLAGETDTQYF
TGCGCCAGCAGCTTGTTAGCGGGGGAGACAGATACGCAGTATTTT
>.|TRBV4-1|TRBJ1-5|.|16
CASSQDGQYSNQPQHF
TGCGCCAGCAGCCAAGATGGACAGTATAGCAATCAGCCCCAGCATTTT
>.|TRBV9|TRBJ2-2|TRBD1|15
CASSQDPQGTGELFF
TGTGCCAGCAGCCAGGACCCACAGGGGACCGGGGAGCTGTTTTTT
>once|TRBV30|TRBJ2-3|TRBD1|14
CAWGQGVSTDTQYF
TGTGCCTGGGGACAGGGGGTAAGCACAGATACGCAGTATTTT
>.|TRBV19|TRBJ2-2|TRBD1|16
CASSIDGTGNTGELFF
TGTGCCAGTAGTATAGACGGGACAGGGAACACCGGGGAGCTGTTTTTT
>.|TRBV9|TRBJ1-1|.|15
CASSVGGQGITEAFF
TGTGCCAGCAGCGTAGGTGGGCAGGGGATCACTGAAGCTTTCTTT